A single sample gave rise to the 13 T cell receptor beta chains below, sequenced in a study of cytomegalovirus exposure and HLA in healthy donors. Both 60 Vbeta primers and 13 Jbeta primers went into the PCR. The data were produced by immunoSEQ multiplex PCR, yet TCRdb's version contains in-frame clones alone and is incomplete. The sample holds 160,000 or so clones, more than 70% seen once. Sequenced: PBMCs. These receptor sequences come from a man younger than 45 in good health and CMV-seronegative.

The chain is built from TRBV5-5 and TRBJ1-1; D not certain. Germline-derived CDR1 and CDR2 are SGHKS and YYEKEE (reference sequence). V was cut by 1 base and J by 2 bases, with 9 bases left in between. The CDR3 runs to 14 residues. The CDR3 DNA is TGTGCCAGCAGCTTGTCGTACAGTAACACTGAAGCTTTCTTT. Its protein product is CASSLSYSNTEAFF. The entire variable domain, with the rest obtained from reference TRBV5-5 and TRBJ1-1, is as follows: DAGVTQSPTHLIKTRGQQVTLRCSPISGHKSVSWYQQVLGQGPQFIFQYYEKEERGRGNFPDRFSARQFPNYSSELNVNALLLGDSALYLCASSLSYSNTEAFFGQGTRLTVV.

This chain joins TRBV27 and TRBJ2-7; 12 positions agree with TRBD1. J lost 1 base, V lost 5 bases, and 9 bases had no gene match. Germline V CDR1 and CDR2: MNHEY, SMNVEV (reference sequence). The CDR3 consists of 17 residues. CDR3 amino acids: CASSPQGQGARSYEQYF. The CDR3 DNA is TGTGCCAGCAGTCCGCAGGGACAGGGGGCGAGGTCCTACGAGCAGTACTTC.

The chain combines TRBV10-1 with TRBJ2-3, with 10 bases aligning to TRBD2. In germline, CDR1 is WNHNN, CDR2 SYGVQD (reference sequence). CDR3 size: 18 residues. V lost 0 bases and J lost 5; bases outside the gene matches: 11. In nucleotides, the CDR3 is TGCGCCAGCAGTGAGTCGAGTGCGGCTAGCGGGGGCAAAGATACGCAGTATTTT. Protein sequence: CASSESSAASGGKDTQYF.

This clone was counted between two and nine times. The J gene is TRBJ2-5, the V gene TRBV7-2; TRBD2 agrees at 8 bases. The V and J ends lost 3 bases and 5 bases, in that order; junction bases with no gene match: 2. The germline V gene encodes CDR1 SGHTA and CDR2 FQGNSA. The length of the CDR3 is 13 residues. The CDR3 DNA reads TGTGCCAGCAGCTTCCAGCGGGAGGAGACCCAGTACTTC. This encodes CASSFQREETQYF.

The rearrangement joins TRBV5-1 to TRBJ1-2, with TRBD1 matching over 7 bases. Trimming took 3 bases from V and 4 from J; bases not matched to a gene: 3. Per the germline V gene, CDR1 is SGHRS and CDR2 is YFSETQ. The CDR3 extends over 13 amino acids. The CDR3 protein is CASSSRTGYGYTF. The CDR3 coding sequence is TGCGCCAGCAGCTCCCGGACAGGCTATGGCTACACCTTC.

The chain links TRBV7-6 to TRBJ1-1; perhaps TRBD1 as D (6 bases). The V end was cut by 8 bases, the J end by 2 bases, with 15 bases between. Germline V gene lookup returns CDR1 SGHVS and CDR2 FNYEAQ. This CDR3 contains 14 residues. The CDR3 DNA is TGTGCCAGCTTGGGCAGGGGACGCAACACTGAAGCTTTCTTT. Amino acid sequence: CASLGRGRNTEAFF.

The chain carries TRBV2 and TRBJ1-2; D might be TRBD1 (5 bases). V gave up 4 bases and J gave up 6 bases, with 15 bases separating them. The CDR3 is 14 residues long. Germline lookup yields CDR1 SNHLY and CDR2 FYNNEI. The CDR3 here is CASSVSGLWDGYTF. CDR3 in DNA: TGTGCCAGCAGTGTCTCGGGACTATGGGATGGCTACACCTTC.

V usage is TRBV7-9 and J usage is TRBJ2-5, with TRBD1 identical over 8 bases. Germline lookup yields CDR1 SEHNR and CDR2 FQNEAQ (reference sequence). The trim removed 0 bases at V and 1 base at J, leaving 1 base unmatched. This CDR3 has 15 residues. The CDR3 spells CASSLAQGGQETQYF. The CDR3 DNA follows: TGTGCCAGCAGCTTAGCACAGGGGGGCCAAGAGACCCAGTACTTC.

The V and J genes are TRBV18 and TRBJ2-7; 9 bases align to TRBD1. CDR3 length equals 13 residues. Unmatched junction bases numbered 3, after V lost 3 bases and J lost 6 bases. The V gene's germline CDR1 is KGHSH and CDR2 LQKENI. The CDR3 DNA is TGTGCCAGCTCACCGCGGGGACAGGGCGAGCAGTACTTC. Translation: CASSPRGQGEQYF.

This clone has just one count. The chain couples TRBV19 to TRBJ2-7; TRBD2 agrees at 14 bases. Looked up from germline, CDR1 is LNHDA and CDR2 is SQIVND (reference sequence). Unmatched junction bases numbered 10, after V lost 7 bases and J lost 5 bases. The CDR3 runs to 16 residues. The CDR3, as DNA: TGTGCCAGTAACACCGTGGGACTAGCGGGGGTTAACGAGCAGTACTTC. This encodes CASNTVGLAGVNEQYF.

The chain combines TRBV5-1 with TRBJ2-4; D may be TRBD1 (5 bases). The germline gives CDR1 SGHRS, CDR2 YFSETQ. V lost 1 base and J 0 bases, leaving 14 bases between the germline ends. This CDR3 region has 17 residues. Written as DNA, the CDR3 is TGCGCCAGCAGCTTGTCGGACAAACCTCTAGCCAAAAACATTCAGTACTTC. This translates into CASSLSDKPLAKNIQYF.

This clone turned up a few times. The chain employs TRBV5-6 and TRBJ2-5; the D gene is possibly TRBD1 (7 bases). The germline V gene has CDR1 SGHDT and CDR2 YYEEEE. This CDR3 spans 18 amino acids. With 3 bases removed from V and 4 bases from J, the gap between germline ends came to 25 bases. The CDR3 DNA reads TGTGCCAGCAGCTATGGTGGTGGGGGGACAGTGGTAGGAGAGACCCAGTACTTC. Its translation: CASSYGGGGTVVGETQYF.

The chain has TRBV6-5 and TRBJ1-1; weak D call: TRBD1 (5 bases). V was trimmed by 4 bases and J by 7 bases, leaving 22 bases between them. Looked up from germline, CDR1 is MNHEY and CDR2 is SVGAGI. The CDR3 sequence is 16 residues long. The CDR3 DNA sequence: TGTGCCAGCAGTTCTCAGAAAGGGCATGGGGGGAGTGAAGCTTTCTTT. Amino acid sequence: CASSSQKGHGGSEAFF.